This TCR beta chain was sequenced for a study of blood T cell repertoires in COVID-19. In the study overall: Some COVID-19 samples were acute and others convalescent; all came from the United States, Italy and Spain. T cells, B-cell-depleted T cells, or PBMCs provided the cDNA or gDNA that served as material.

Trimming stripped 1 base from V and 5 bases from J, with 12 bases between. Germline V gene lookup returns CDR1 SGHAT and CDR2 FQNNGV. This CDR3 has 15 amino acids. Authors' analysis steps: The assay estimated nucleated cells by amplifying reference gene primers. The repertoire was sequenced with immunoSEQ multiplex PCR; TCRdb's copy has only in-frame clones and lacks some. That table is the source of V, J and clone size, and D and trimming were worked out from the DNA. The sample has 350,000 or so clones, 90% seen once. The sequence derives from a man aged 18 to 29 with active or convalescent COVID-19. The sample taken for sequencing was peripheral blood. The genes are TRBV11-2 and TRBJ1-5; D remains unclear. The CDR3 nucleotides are TGTGCCAGCAGCTTAGGACTGGATAGGCATCAGCCCCAGCATTTT. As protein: CASSLGLDRHQPQHF.